This record covers a single TCR beta chain. Its antigen is as yet unknown. V dropped 7 bases and J dropped 3 bases, with 18 bases sitting between them. The CDR3 is made up of 16 amino acids. Per the germline V gene, CDR1 is MNHNS and CDR2 is SASEGT. Oncomine TCR Beta short-read sequencing was applied to DNA from cultured CD4+ T cells. TCRdb passed the PCR reads through MiXCR, listing each CDR3 protein once. The sample lists approximately 16,000 distinct CDR3 sequences, 30% to 45% occurring once. Treatment of the sample: roughly ten-day PBMC culture with coronavirus spike peptide pools or control peptides (ViraFEST assay). The data were taken from a study of vaccination and CD4 T cells after COVID-19.

The rearrangement links TRBV6-1 to TRBJ2-2; the D gene is possibly TRBD2 (6 bases). The sample taken for sequencing was cultured CD4+ T cells from blood. The receptor was isolated from a human donor with COVID-19. The CDR3 DNA sequence: TGTGCCAGCACCTACTACTCGCGGGGATACACCGGGGAGCTGTTTTTT. Its protein is CASTYYSRGYTGELFF.